This TCR beta chain originates from a study of T cells in Graves' hyperthyroidism and ophthalmopathy. Diagnoses were made from clinical symptoms, serum measures (thyroxine and TRAb), thyroid ultrasound and orbital computed tomography. Trimming took off 2 bases at V and 3 bases at J, with 11 bases between the two ends. The CDR3 has 15 amino acids. Germline values: CDR1 SGHVS, CDR2 FQNEAQ. RNA transcripts provided the source from which TCR beta CDR3 regions were amplified. When the TCR CDR3 underwent first-round RT-PCR, the HTBI primer set was used. Using its own MiXCR run on the multiplex PCR reads, TCRdb lists one record per CDR3 protein. The sample gives 470,000 or so distinct CDR3 sequences, around 21% of which show up once; around 27% is in the top ten. The table lists this clonotype with many counts.

The sample comprised blood. The source of this sequence is a man between 18 and 29 years old with Graves' hyperthyroidism. The chain recombines TRBV7-8 with TRBJ1-3; D call uncertain. CDR3 loop: CASSLTSGLGNTIYF. The CDR3 coding sequence is TGTGCCAGCAGCTTAACGTCAGGACTTGGAAACACCATATATTTT. Variable domain in full (rest from reference TRBV7-8 and TRBJ1-3): GAGVSQSPRYKVAKRGQDVALRCDPISGHVSLFWYQQALGQGPEFLTYFQNEAQLDKSGLPSDRFFAERPEGSVSTLKIQRTQQEDSAVYLCASSLTSGLGNTIYFGEGSWLTVV.